The rows below give T cell receptor beta chains drawn from one sample of a study of T cell responses to AZD1222 COVID-19 vaccine. The repertoire was sequenced with immunoSEQ multiplex PCR; TCRdb's copy has only in-frame clones and lacks some. The sample lists 150,000 to 200,000 clones; around 93% were seen once. The source was peripheral blood, collected on day 0 of AZD1222 vaccination. The receptor source for this set is an adult in good health. Each CDR3 is given with its conserved first and last residue. The D gene is left open where the match is weak. Not every row has a clone size; where given, it reads once, few, many or a size class.

j_call clone_size d_call v_call cdr3_aa cdr3_nt
TRBJ2-7 NA NA TRBV7-9 CASSLHPPYEQYF TGTGCCAGCAGCTTACATCCCCCATACGAGCAGTACTTC
TRBJ2-3 NA NA TRBV30 CAWSVGIPDTQYF TGTGCCTGGAGTGTGGGGATCCCAGATACGCAGTATTTT
TRBJ1-2 NA NA TRBV4-1 CASSQSGGYGYTF TGCGCCAGCAGCCAATCCGGGGGCTATGGCTACACCTTC
TRBJ2-1 NA NA TRBV2 CASVASSYNEQFF TGTGCCAGCGTAGCAAGCTCCTACAATGAGCAGTTCTTC
TRBJ1-1 NA NA TRBV5-1 CASTSLGASEAFF TGCGCCAGCACCTCGCTGGGGGCGTCTGAAGCTTTCTTT
TRBJ2-5 NA NA TRBV5-4 CASSFTEQETQYF TGTGCCAGCAGCTTTACAGAGCAAGAGACCCAGTACTTC
TRBJ1-5 NA NA TRBV21-1 CASSKGGETGNQPQHF TGTGCCAGCAGCAAAGGGGGGGAAACCGGCAATCAGCCCCAGCATTTT
TRBJ2-2 NA NA TRBV13 CASSLVGLGTGELFF TGTGCCAGCAGCTTAGTAGGGCTAGGCACCGGGGAGCTGTTTTTT
TRBJ1-5 NA NA TRBV7-8 CASSLERQPQHF TGTGCCAGCAGCTTAGAGAGGCAGCCCCAGCATTTT
TRBJ2-2 NA TRBD2 TRBV3-1/TRBV3-2 CASSPWGSGDNGELFF TGTGCCAGCAGCCCTTGGGGTAGCGGGGATAACGGGGAGCTGTTTTTT
TRBJ2-5 NA NA TRBV18 CASSPPLETQYF TGTGCCAGCTCACCTCCCCTGGAGACCCAGTACTTC
TRBJ2-5 NA NA TRBV5-1 CASSLGARPYQETQYF TGCGCCAGCAGCTTGGGAGCTAGACCGTACCAAGAGACCCAGTACTTC
TRBJ2-1 NA NA TRBV4-1 CASSRALGNEQFF TGCGCCAGCAGCCGCGCACTGGGGAATGAGCAGTTCTTC
TRBJ2-3 NA TRBD2 TRBV18 CASSPRAGGGTDTQYF TGTGCCAGCTCACCACGCGCGGGAGGGGGCACAGATACGCAGTATTTT
TRBJ1-2 NA TRBD1 TRBV4-3 CASSPGQLSNYGYTF TGCGCCAGCAGCCCGGGACAGCTATCTAACTATGGCTACACCTTC
TRBJ2-1 NA NA TRBV18 CASSFGSNEQFF TGTGCCAGCTCATTCGGCAGCAATGAGCAGTTCTTC
TRBJ1-1 NA NA TRBV18 CASSPGRGNTEAFF TGTGCCAGCTCACCTGGACGGGGGAACACTGAAGCTTTCTTT
TRBJ1-1 NA NA TRBV12-5 CASAPPGRGTEAFF TGTGCTAGTGCCCCTCCGGGGAGGGGCACTGAAGCTTTCTTT
TRBJ1-6 NA TRBD1 TRBV20-1 CSARVTGAVHF TGCAGTGCTAGAGTAACAGGGGCCGTCCACTTT
TRBJ2-1 NA NA TRBV25-1 CASSVGGSYNEQFF TGTGCCAGCAGTGTAGGGGGAAGCTACAATGAGCAGTTCTTC
TRBJ1-5 NA NA TRBV6-2/TRBV6-3 CASSLQGRSNQPQHF TGTGCCAGCAGTCTTCAGGGCAGGAGCAATCAGCCCCAGCATTTT
TRBJ2-7 NA NA TRBV29-1 CSVAAPTAGLQYF TGCAGCGTCGCCGCACCGACAGCTGGATTGCAGTACTTC
TRBJ1-1 once TRBD1 TRBV29-1 CSAMGQGNTEAFF TGCAGCGCGATGGGACAGGGGAACACTGAAGCTTTCTTT
TRBJ1-2 NA TRBD1 TRBV3-1/TRBV3-2 CASSQDEGTGVF TGTGCCAGCAGCCAAGATGAGGGGACAGGGGTGTTC
TRBJ2-1 NA TRBD2 TRBV5-1 CASSALAGSYNEQFF TGCGCCAGCAGTGCACTAGCGGGCTCCTACAATGAGCAGTTCTTC
TRBJ1-2 NA NA TRBV12-3/TRBV12-4 CASSFGGSGYTF TGTGCCAGCAGTTTTGGGGGAAGCGGCTACACCTTC
TRBJ2-7 NA TRBD2 TRBV10-3 CAISESPGLAGGYEQYF TGTGCCATCAGTGAGTCACCGGGACTAGCGGGAGGGTACGAGCAGTACTTC
TRBJ2-2 once NA TRBV28 CASSLAQGGTGELFF TGTGCCAGCAGTTTAGCACAGGGAGGCACCGGGGAGCTGTTTTTT
TRBJ2-6 few NA TRBV10-3 CAISGRTRTGANVLTF TGTGCCATCAGCGGGAGAACAAGGACCGGGGCCAACGTCCTGACTTTC
TRBJ2-1 NA TRBD2 TRBV9 CASSVDLAGRQNEQFF TGTGCCAGCAGCGTAGATCTAGCGGGAAGGCAGAATGAGCAGTTCTTC
TRBJ2-7 NA TRBD1 TRBV7-2 CASSLARDSSYEQYF TGTGCCAGCAGCTTAGCCCGGGACAGTTCCTACGAGCAGTACTTC
TRBJ1-4 NA NA TRBV4-2 CASSQDGGAYEKLFF TGTGCCAGCAGCCAAGATGGAGGGGCTTATGAAAAACTGTTTTTT
TRBJ2-1 once NA TRBV27 CASRPDRPPSTYNEQFF TGTGCCAGCAGGCCCGATCGGCCCCCCTCGACCTACAATGAGCAGTTCTTC